This T cell receptor (beta chain) came from a study of cytomegalovirus exposure and HLA in healthy donors. Study-wide results and caveats: Rare TCR sequences dominated, though some public TCRs recurred in many donors. A highly shared variant cluster was judged a likely technical artifact. HLA restriction was apparent for most CMV-associated TCR beta chains in a later analysis. CMV serostatus was the only immune exposure information that was available.

It was with 60 Vbeta and 13 Jbeta primers that the PCR ran. Repertoires were generated with immunoSEQ multiplex PCR, while TCRdb's copy carries only in-frame clones and drops some. The repertoire holds under 110,000 clones, over 70% seen once, with less than 3% in the top ten. Germline CDR1 reads SGDLS; CDR2 reads YYNGEE. Trimming at V came to 4 bases and at J to 1 base, leaving 16 bases not matched to a gene. This CDR3 region has 20 residues. In this sample, this clone turned up a few times. Its antigen remains unidentified. Sequenced material: PBMCs. This TCR derives from a male donor in good health and CMV-seropositive. The chain couples TRBV9 to TRBJ2-5; 13 bases are shared with TRBD2. This CDR3 reads CASSTPRTSGGTGLQETQYF. Here the CDR3 DNA reads TGTGCCAGCAGCACACCCCGGACTAGCGGGGGCACCGGACTCCAAGAGACCCAGTACTTC.